These 9 T cell receptor beta chains were all obtained from the same sample, sequenced in a study of blood T cell repertoires in COVID-19. TCRdb keeps only in-frame clones here, not all; method: immunoSEQ multiplex PCR. The sample gives some 97,000 clones, about nine tenths of which show up once; about 0.89% is in the top ten. Sequenced material: peripheral blood. The receptors shown here come from a man aged 55 to 70 with acute or convalescent COVID-19.

The chain has TRBV5-1 and TRBJ1-3; the D is unclear. Between the trimmed V and J ends, which lost 3 bases and 0 bases, there was a span of 7 bases. The CDR3 consists of 14 residues. Per germline, CDR1 SGHRS and CDR2 YFSETQ. The CDR3: CASSSDYSGNTIYF. The DNA of the CDR3 is TGCGCCAGCAGCTCGGACTACTCTGGAAACACCATATATTTT.

This sequence joins TRBV5-4 and TRBJ2-1; 9 bases are shared with TRBD2. The germline V gene has CDR1 SGHNT and CDR2 YYREEE (reference sequence). J gave up 2 bases and V 4 bases, and 7 bases lay outside the gene matches. The CDR3 is 16 residues long. Written as DNA, the CDR3 is TGTGCCAGCAGCACTGAAGCGGGAGGCACCTACAATGAGCAGTTCTTC. Its translation: CASSTEAGGTYNEQFF.

The genes are TRBV5-8 and TRBJ2-3, with D possibly matching TRBD2 (6 bases). CDR3 length: 18 amino acids. The V end was cut by 7 bases, the J end by 0 bases, with 24 bases between. CDR1 SGHTS and CDR2 YDEGEE come from the germline V gene. CDR3 sequence: CASEPGVRDISSTDTQYF. The CDR3 DNA is TGTGCCAGCGAGCCGGGGGTTCGAGACATTTCTAGCACAGATACGCAGTATTTT.

The chain carries TRBV11-2 and TRBJ1-3; TRBD1 matches at 7 bases. CDR1 is SGHAT, CDR2 FQNNGV, per germline. After removal of 2 bases from V and 0 bases from J, the junction contained 7 bases not matched to a gene. The CDR3 contains 17 residues. The CDR3 protein is CASSLPGQTYSGNTIYF. CDR3 coding DNA: TGTGCCAGCAGCTTACCGGGACAGACCTACTCTGGAAACACCATATATTTT.

Notes on this clone: Different DNA sequences within this sample yield the same CDR3. The chain carries TRBV5-1 and TRBJ2-3; 7 nucleotides agree with TRBD1. V shed 6 bases, J shed 3 bases, and the junction held 4 bases outside the gene matches. The CDR3 runs 13 residues. Germline V CDR1 and CDR2: SGHRS, YFSETQ. Here the CDR3 reads CASNRDRTDTQYF. CDR3 coding DNA: TGCGCCAGCAACAGGGACAGAACAGATACGCAGTATTTT.

CDR3 protein: CASSLASLAGGNEQFF. CDR3 in DNA: TGTGCCAGCAGCTTAGCGAGCCTAGCGGGAGGTAATGAGCAGTTCTTC. The rearrangement uses TRBV7-9 and TRBJ2-1; TRBD2 aligns across 11 bases. Germline values: CDR1 SEHNR, CDR2 FQNEAQ (reference sequence). J lost 7 bases, V lost 0 bases, and 5 bases had no gene match. The CDR3 is made up of 16 amino acids.

The chain joins TRBV2 to TRBJ1-4; TRBD1 agrees at 9 bases. Losses at the gene ends were 5 bases for V and 3 bases for J; bases not matched to a gene: 4. In germline, CDR1 is SNHLY, CDR2 FYNNEI. The CDR3 is made up of 15 amino acids. The CDR3 DNA is TGTGCCAGCAGTAGACAGGGGGGAGCTAATGAAAAACTGTTTTTT. This codes for CASSRQGGANEKLFF.

This clone showed up just once. The chain is built from TRBV3-1 (or the pseudogene TRBV3-2) and TRBJ1-2, with 8 bases lining up with TRBD1. This CDR3 has 15 residues. Germline lookup yields CDR1 LGHDT and CDR2 YNNKEL (reference sequence). Trimming took 2 bases from V and 8 from J; bases not matched to a gene: 10. The CDR3 loop reads CASSQRHRGMRGYTF. The CDR3 DNA is TGTGCCAGCAGCCAAAGGCACAGGGGGATGCGGGGCTACACCTTC.

This chain links TRBV29-1 with TRBJ2-7, with 8 bases lining up with TRBD1. With 6 bases clipped from V and 4 bases from J, the junction kept 8 bases outside the gene matches. The germline V gene has CDR1 SQVTM and CDR2 ANQGSEA. The CDR3 is 13 amino acids. The CDR3 sequence is CSVLTGATYEQYF. The CDR3 DNA reads TGCAGCGTCCTGACAGGGGCAACATACGAGCAGTACTTC.